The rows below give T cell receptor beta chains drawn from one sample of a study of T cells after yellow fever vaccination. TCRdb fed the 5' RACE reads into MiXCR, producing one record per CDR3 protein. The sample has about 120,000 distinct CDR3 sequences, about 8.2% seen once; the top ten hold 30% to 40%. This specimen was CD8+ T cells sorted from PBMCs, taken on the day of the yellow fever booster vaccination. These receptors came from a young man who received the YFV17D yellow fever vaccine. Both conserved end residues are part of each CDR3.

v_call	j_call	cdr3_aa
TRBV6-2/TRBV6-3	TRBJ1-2	CASSYLIWGPDNYGYTF
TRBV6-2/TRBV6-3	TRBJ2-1	CASSTGFNEQFF
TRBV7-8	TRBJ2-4	CASSLDGLAGALAKNIQYF
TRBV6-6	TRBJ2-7	CASSYSPVYEQYF
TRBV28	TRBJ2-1	CASSFVGLVNEQFF
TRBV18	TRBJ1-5	CASSPVDRETQPQHF
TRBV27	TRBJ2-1	CASSRSLLSEQFF
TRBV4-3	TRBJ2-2	CASSQDRTSGNTGELFF
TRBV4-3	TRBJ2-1	CASSQAGLSSYNEQFF
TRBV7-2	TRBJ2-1	CASSHRLAGYNEQFF
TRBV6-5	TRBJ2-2	CASSPDIFRNTGELFF
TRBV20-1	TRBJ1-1	CSARDPDRITEAFF
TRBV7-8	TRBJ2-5	CASSVRGGWETQYF
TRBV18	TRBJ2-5	CASSPPGQNKQETQYF
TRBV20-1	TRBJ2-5	CSAPGLTSGGAELETQYF
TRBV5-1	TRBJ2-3	CASSPGASRGRGADTQYF
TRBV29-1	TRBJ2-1	CSVRTDNEQFF
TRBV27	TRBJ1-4	CASSTFRSRGSGGEKLFF
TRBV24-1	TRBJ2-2	CATSDQTVTGELFF
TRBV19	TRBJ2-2	CASSIWGNTGELFF
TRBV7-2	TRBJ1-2	CASSSFREVANYGYTF
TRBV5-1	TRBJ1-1	CASSPQVAGNTEAFF
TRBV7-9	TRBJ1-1	CASSPRGLEAFF
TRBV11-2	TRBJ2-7	CASRPVAGPAVSSSYEQYF
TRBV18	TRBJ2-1	CASSSESGNNEQFF
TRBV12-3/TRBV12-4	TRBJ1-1	CASSMTGEAFF
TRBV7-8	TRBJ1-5	CASSLGPTGGSQPQHF
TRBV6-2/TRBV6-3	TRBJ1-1	CASSYSGVPTPMNTEAFF
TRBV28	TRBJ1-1	CASSLGRQGARGTEAFF
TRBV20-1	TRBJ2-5	CSAVGTFQETQYF
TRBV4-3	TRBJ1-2	CASSQDRGLGTWGYTF
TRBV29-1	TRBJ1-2	CSVDAVNYGYTF
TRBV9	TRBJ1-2	CASSVVGSPSYGYTF
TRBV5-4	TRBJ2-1	CASSLYFYNEQFF
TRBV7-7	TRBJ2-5	CASSLAQGQETQYF
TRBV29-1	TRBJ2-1	CSASGRGAHEQFF
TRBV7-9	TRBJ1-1	CASSYRGAEAFF
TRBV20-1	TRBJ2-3	CSARGWTGGADTQYF
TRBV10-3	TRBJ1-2	CAISESRARGRNYGYTF
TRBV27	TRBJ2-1	CASSFATSGGSYEQFF
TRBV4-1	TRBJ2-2	CASSPRQGATGELFF
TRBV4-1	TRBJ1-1	CASSQDWWGSEAFF
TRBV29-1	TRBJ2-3	CSVEPVDTDTQYF
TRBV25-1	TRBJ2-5	CASYPRGGGARETQYF
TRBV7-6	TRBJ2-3	CASSHPMLGAQYF
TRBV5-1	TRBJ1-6	CASSLDRGGSPLHF
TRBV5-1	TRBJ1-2	CASSTRTGYYGYTF
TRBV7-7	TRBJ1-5	CASSSLGNQPQHF
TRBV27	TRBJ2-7	CASSGPYYEQYF
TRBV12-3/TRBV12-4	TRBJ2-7	CASSLASLPGIEQYF
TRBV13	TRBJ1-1	CASSLEGRSEAFF
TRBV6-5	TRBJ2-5	CASSQGLETQYF
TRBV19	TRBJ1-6	CASSPNGSGNSPLHF
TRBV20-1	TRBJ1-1	CSARDRSDTEAFF
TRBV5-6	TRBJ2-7	CASSVGLAGPRGEQYF